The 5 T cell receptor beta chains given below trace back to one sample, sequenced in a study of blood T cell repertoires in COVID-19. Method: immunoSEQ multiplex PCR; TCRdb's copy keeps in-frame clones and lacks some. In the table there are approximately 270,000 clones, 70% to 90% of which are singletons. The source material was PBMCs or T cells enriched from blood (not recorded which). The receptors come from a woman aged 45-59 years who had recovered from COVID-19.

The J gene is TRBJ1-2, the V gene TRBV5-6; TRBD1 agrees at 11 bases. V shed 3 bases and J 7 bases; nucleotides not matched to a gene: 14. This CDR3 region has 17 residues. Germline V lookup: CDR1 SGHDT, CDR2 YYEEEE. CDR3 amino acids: CASSSGLGQGASIGYTF. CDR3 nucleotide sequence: TGTGCCAGCAGCTCGGGATTAGGACAGGGGGCGAGTATTGGCTACACCTTC.

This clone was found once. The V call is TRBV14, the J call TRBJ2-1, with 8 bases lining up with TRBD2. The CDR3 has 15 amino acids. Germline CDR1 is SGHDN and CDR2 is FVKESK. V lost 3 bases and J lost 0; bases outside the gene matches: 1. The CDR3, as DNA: TGTGCCAGCAGCCATCTAGCGGGCTCCTACAATGAGCAGTTCTTC. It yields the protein CASSHLAGSYNEQFF.

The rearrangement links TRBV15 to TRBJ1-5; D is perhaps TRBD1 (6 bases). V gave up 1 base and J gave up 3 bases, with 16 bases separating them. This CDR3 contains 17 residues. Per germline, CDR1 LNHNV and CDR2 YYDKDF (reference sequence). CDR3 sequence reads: CATSRGQALQVNQPQHF. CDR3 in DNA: TGTGCCACCAGCAGAGGACAGGCCCTGCAAGTCAATCAGCCCCAGCATTTT.

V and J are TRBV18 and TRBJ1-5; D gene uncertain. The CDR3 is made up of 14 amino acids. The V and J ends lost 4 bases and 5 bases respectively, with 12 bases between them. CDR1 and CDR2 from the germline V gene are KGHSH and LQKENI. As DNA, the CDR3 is TGTGCCAGCTCACGAGCGGGGTCGGATCAGCCCCAGCATTTT. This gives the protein CASSRAGSDQPQHF.

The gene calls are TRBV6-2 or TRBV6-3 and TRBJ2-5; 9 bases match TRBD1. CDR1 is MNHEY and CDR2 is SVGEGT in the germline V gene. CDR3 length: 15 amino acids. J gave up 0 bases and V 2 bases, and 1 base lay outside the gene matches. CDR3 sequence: CASSYGTGNQETQYF. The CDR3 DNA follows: TGTGCCAGCAGTTACGGGACAGGGAACCAAGAGACCCAGTACTTC.